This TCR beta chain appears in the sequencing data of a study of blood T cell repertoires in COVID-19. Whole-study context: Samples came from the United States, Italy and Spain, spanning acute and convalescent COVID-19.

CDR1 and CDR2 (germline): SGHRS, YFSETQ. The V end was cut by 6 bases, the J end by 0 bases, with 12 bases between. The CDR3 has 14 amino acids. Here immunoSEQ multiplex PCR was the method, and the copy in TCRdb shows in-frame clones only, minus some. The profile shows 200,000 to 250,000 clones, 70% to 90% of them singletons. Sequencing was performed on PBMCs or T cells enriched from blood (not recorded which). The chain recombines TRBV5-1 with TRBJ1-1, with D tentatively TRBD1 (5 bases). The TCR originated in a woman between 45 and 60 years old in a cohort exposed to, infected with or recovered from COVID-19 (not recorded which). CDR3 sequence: CASTKTDMNTEAFF. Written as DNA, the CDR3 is TGCGCCAGCACCAAGACAGACATGAACACTGAAGCTTTCTTT.